This entry describes one T cell receptor beta chain. The record originates from a study of blood T cell repertoires in COVID-19. Study information: COVID-19 samples, acute and convalescent, were from the United States, Italy and Spain. PBMCs, B-cell-depleted T cells, or T cells provided the cDNA or gDNA that made up the material.

This study enrolled people aged about 18 to 100 from around 26 US geographic areas. Cohort 3 recovered donors had two negative PCRs, clearance, or symptom resolution. Trimming pared 7 bases from V and 2 bases from J, leaving 11 bases between. CDR1 is GTSNPN, CDR2 SVGIG, per germline (reference sequence). This CDR3 comprises 12 residues. Profiling relied on immunoSEQ multiplex PCR, and the TCRdb table lists in-frame clones only, not all of them. The top ten clones hold around 2% of a sample with over 150,000 clones, about nine tenths of them seen once. Sequencing used PBMCs or T cells enriched from blood (not recorded which). The TCR sequence derives from a woman aged 25-40 years who had recovered from COVID-19. This rearrangement joins TRBV30 to TRBJ1-2; possibly TRBD1 for D (5 bases). The CDR3 protein is CASGTNNYGYTF. For the CDR3, the DNA is TGTGCCTCGGGGACTAACAACTATGGCTACACCTTC.